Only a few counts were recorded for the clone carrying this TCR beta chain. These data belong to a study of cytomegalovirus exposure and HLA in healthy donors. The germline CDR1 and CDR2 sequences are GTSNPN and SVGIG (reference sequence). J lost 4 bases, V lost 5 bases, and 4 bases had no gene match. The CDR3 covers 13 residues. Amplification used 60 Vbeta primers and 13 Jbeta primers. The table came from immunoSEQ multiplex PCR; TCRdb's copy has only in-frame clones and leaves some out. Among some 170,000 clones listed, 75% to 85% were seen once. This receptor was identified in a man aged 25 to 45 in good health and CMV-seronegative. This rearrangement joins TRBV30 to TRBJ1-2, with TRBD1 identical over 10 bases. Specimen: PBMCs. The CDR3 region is CAWGTGDFYGYTF. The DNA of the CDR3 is TGTGCCTGGGGGACAGGGGACTTCTATGGCTACACCTTC.